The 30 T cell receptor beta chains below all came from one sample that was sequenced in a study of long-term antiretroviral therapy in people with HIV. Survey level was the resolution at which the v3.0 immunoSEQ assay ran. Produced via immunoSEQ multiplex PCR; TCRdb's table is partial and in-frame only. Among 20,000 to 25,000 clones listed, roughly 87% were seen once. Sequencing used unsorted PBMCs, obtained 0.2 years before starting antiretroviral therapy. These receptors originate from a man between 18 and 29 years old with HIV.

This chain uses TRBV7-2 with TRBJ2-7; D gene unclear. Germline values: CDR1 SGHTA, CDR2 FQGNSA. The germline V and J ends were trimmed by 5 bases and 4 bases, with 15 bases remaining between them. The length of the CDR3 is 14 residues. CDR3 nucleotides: TGTGCCAGCAGCCCCTACCTAGGCCGATACGAGCAGTACTTC. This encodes CASSPYLGRYEQYF.

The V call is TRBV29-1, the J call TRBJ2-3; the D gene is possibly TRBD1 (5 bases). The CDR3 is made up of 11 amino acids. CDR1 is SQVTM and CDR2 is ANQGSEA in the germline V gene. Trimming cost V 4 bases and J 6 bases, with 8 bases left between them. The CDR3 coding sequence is TGCAGCGTTGTAGGGGTCGATACGCAGTATTTT. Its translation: CSVVGVDTQYF.

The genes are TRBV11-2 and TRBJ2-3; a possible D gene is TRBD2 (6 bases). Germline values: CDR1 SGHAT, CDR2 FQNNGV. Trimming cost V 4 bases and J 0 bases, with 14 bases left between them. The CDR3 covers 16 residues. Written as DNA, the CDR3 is TGTGCCAGCAGCTGGACTGCCGGGACTAGCACAGATACGCAGTATTTT. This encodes CASSWTAGTSTDTQYF.

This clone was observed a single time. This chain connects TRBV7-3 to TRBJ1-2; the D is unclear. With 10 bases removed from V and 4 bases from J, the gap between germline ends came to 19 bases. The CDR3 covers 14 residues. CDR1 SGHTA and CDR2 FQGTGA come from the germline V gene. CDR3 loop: CAIPAGPRVYGYTF. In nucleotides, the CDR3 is TGTGCCATCCCAGCCGGGCCCAGAGTCTATGGCTACACCTTC.

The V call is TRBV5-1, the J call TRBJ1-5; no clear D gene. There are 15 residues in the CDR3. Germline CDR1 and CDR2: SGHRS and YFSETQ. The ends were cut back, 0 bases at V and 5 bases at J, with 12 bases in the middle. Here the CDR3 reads CASSLGGFNDQPQHF. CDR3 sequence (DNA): TGCGCCAGCAGCTTGGGCGGTTTTAACGATCAGCCCCAGCATTTT. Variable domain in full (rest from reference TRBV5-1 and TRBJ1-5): KAGVTQTPRYLIKTRGQQVTLSCSPISGHRSVSWYQQTPGQGLQFLFEYFSETQRNKGNFPGRFSGRQFSNSRSEMNVSTLELGDSALYLCASSLGGFNDQPQHFGDGTRLSIL.

This CDR3 reads CASSPGDSEKLFF. The CDR3 coding sequence is TGCGCCAGCAGCCCAGGAGATTCGGAAAAACTGTTTTTT. The J gene is TRBJ1-4, the V gene TRBV4-3; no firm D call. The germline V gene encodes CDR1 LGHNA and CDR2 YSLEER. CDR3 length: 13 amino acids. The V gene lost 4 bases and the J gene lost 8 bases, with 11 bases spanning the gap.

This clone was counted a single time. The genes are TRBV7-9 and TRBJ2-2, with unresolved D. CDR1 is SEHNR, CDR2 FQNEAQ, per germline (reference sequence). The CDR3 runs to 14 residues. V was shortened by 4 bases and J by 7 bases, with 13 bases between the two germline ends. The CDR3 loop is CASSSKAELGELFF. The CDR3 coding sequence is TGTGCCAGCAGCTCCAAGGCCGAACTCGGGGAGCTGTTTTTT. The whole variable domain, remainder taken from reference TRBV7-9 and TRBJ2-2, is DTGVSQNPRHKITKRGQNVTFRCDPISEHNRLYWYRQTLGQGPEFLTYFQNEAQLEKSRLLSDRFSAERPKGSFSTLEIQRTEQGDSAMYLCASSSKAELGELFFGEGSRLTVL.

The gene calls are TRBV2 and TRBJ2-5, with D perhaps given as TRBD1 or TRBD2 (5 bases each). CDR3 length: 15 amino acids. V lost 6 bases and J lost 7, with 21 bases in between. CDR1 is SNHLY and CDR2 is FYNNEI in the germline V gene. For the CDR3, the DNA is TGTGCCAGCAGGGGGGAAATGGGACCGGGTGGGACCCAGTACTTC. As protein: CASRGEMGPGGTQYF.

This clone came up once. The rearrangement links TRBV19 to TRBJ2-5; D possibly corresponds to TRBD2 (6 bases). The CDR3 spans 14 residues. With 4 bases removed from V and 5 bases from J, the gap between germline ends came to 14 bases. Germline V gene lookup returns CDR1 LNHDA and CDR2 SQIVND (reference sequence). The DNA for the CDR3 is TGTGCCAGTAGTACCACCCGGGGGATGGAGACCCAGTACTTC. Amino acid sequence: CASSTTRGMETQYF.

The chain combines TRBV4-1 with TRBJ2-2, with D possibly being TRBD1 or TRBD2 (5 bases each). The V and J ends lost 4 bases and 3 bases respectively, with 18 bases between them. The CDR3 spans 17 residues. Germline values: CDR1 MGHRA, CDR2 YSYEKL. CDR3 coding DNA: TGCGCCAGCAGCCGAGAGCAGCCTGGGGGATACACCGGGGAGCTGTTTTTT. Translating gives CASSREQPGGYTGELFF.

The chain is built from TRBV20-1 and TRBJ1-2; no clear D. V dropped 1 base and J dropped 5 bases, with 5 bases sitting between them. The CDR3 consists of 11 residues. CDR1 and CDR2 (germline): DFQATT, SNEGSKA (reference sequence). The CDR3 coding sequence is TGCAGTGCTAGAGGCGGATATGGCTACACCTTC. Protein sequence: CSARGGYGYTF.

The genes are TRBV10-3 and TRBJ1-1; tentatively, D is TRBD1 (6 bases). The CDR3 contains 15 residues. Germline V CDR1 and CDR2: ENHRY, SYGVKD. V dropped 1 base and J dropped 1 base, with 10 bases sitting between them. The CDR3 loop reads CAISEYGGGNTEAFF. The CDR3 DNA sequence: TGTGCCATCAGTGAGTATGGGGGCGGGAACACTGAAGCTTTCTTT.

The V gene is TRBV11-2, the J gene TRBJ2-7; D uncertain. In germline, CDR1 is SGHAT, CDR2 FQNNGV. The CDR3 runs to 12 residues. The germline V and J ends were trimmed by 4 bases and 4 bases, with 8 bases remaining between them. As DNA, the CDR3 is TGTGCCAGCAGCTCCCCGTCTTACGAGCAGTACTTC. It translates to CASSSPSYEQYF.

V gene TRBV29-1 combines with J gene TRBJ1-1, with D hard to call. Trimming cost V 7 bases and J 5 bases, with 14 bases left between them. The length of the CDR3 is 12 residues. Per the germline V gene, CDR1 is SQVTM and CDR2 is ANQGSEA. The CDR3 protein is CSAQRPRTEAFF. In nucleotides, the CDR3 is TGCAGCGCACAGAGGCCGAGGACTGAAGCTTTCTTT.

CDR3 in DNA: TGTGCCAGCAGCGTAGGGTCCAGCGGCTACGAGCAGTACTTC. Its protein product is CASSVGSSGYEQYF. The J gene is TRBJ2-7, the V gene TRBV9; maybe TRBD2 (5 bases). CDR1 is SGDLS, CDR2 YYNGEE, per germline. The CDR3 is 14 amino acids. The V gene lost 0 bases and the J gene lost 3 bases, with 10 bases spanning the gap.

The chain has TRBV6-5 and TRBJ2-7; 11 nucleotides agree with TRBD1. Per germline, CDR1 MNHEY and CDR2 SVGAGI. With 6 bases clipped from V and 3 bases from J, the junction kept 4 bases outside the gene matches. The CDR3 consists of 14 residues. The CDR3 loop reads CASSRDRGNYEQYF. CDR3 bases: TGTGCCAGCAGCCGGGACAGGGGGAACTACGAGCAGTACTTC.

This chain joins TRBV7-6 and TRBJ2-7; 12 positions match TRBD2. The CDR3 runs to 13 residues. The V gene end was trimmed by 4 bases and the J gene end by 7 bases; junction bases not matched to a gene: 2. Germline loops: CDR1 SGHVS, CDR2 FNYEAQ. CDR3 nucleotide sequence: TGTGCCAGCAGCTCGGGGACTAGCGGGGAGCAGTACTTC. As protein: CASSSGTSGEQYF.

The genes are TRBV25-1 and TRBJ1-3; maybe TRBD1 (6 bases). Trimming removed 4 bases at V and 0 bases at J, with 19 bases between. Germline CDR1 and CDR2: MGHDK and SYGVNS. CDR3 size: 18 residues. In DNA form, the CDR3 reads TGTGCCAGCAGTGTTCTAAGGGGGTCATCTCACTCTGGAAACACCATATATTTT. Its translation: CASSVLRGSSHSGNTIYF.

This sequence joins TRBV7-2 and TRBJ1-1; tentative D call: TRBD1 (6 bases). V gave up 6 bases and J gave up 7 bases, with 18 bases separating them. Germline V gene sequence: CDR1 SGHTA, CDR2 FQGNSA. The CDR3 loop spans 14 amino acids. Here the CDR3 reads CASSLPGGGIEAFF. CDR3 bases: TGTGCCAGCAGTCTGCCGGGGGGCGGGATTGAAGCTTTCTTT.

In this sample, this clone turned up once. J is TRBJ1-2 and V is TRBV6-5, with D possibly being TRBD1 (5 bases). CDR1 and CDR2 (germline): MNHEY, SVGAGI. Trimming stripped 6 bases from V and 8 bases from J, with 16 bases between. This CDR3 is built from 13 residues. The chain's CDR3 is CASSPGWGLGYTF. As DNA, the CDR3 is TGTGCCAGCAGCCCAGGGTGGGGTCTGGGCTACACCTTC.

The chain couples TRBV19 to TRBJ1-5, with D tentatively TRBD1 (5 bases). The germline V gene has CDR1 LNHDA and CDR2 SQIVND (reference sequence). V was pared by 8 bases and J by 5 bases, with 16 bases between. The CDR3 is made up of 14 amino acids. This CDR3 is CASGLRGGDQPQHF. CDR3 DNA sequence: TGTGCCAGTGGACTAAGGGGTGGTGATCAGCCCCAGCATTTT.

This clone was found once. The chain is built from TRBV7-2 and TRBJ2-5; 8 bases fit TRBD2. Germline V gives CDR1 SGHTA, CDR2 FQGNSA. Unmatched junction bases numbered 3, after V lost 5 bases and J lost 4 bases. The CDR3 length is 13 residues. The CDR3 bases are TGTGCCAGCAGCATTCTAGCGGGAGAGACCCAGTACTTC. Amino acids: CASSILAGETQYF.

CDR3 nucleotides: TGTGCCAGCAGCGCGAAAATCACCGGGGAGCTGTTTTTT. It yields the protein CASSAKITGELFF. The gene calls are TRBV9 and TRBJ2-2; D not certain. The germline V gene encodes CDR1 SGDLS and CDR2 YYNGEE. The germline V and J ends were trimmed by 3 bases and 4 bases, with 7 bases remaining between them. The CDR3 loop spans 13 amino acids.

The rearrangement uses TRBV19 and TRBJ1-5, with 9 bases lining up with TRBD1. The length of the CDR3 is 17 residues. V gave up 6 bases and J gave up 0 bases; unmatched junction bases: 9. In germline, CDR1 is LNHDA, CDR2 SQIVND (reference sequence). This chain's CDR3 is CASSPTGGFYSNQPQHF. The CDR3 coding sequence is TGTGCCAGTAGCCCGACAGGGGGTTTTTATAGCAATCAGCCCCAGCATTTT.

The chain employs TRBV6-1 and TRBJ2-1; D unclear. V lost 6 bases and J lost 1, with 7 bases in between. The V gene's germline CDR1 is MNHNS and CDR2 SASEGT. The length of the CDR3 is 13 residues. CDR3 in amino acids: CASRSESYNEQFF. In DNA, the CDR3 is TGTGCCAGCAGGAGCGAGTCCTACAATGAGCAGTTCTTC.

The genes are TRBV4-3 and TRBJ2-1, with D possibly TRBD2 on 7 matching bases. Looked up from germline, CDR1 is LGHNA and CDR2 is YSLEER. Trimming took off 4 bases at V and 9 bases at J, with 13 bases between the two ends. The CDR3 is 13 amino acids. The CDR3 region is CASSPWGGGEQFF. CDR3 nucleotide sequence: TGCGCCAGCAGCCCGTGGGGAGGGGGTGAGCAGTTCTTC.

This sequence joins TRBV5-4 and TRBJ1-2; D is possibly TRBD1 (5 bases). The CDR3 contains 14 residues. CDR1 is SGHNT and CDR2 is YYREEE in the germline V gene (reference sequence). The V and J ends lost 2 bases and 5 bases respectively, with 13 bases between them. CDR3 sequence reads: CASSLSGLTYGYTF. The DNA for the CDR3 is TGTGCCAGCAGCTTATCGGGACTCACGTATGGCTACACCTTC.

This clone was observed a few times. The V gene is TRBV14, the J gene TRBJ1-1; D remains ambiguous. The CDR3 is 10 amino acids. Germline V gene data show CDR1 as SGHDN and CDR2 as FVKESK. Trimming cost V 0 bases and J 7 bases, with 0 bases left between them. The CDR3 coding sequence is TGTGCCAGCAGCCAAGATGAAGCTTTCTTT. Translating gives CASSQDEAFF.

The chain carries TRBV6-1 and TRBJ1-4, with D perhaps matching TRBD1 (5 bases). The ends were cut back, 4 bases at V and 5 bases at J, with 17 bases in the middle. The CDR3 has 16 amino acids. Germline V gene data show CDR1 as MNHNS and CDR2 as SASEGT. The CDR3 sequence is CASSGDFLRGNEKLFF. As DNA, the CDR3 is TGTGCCAGCAGTGGGGATTTTCTTAGGGGAAATGAAAAACTGTTTTTT.

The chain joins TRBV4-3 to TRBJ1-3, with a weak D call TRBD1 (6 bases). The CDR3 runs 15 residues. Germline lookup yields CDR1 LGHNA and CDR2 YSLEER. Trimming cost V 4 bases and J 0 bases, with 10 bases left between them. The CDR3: CASSRGGPSGNTIYF. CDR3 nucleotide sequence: TGCGCCAGCAGCCGGGGGGGCCCCTCTGGAAACACCATATATTTT.